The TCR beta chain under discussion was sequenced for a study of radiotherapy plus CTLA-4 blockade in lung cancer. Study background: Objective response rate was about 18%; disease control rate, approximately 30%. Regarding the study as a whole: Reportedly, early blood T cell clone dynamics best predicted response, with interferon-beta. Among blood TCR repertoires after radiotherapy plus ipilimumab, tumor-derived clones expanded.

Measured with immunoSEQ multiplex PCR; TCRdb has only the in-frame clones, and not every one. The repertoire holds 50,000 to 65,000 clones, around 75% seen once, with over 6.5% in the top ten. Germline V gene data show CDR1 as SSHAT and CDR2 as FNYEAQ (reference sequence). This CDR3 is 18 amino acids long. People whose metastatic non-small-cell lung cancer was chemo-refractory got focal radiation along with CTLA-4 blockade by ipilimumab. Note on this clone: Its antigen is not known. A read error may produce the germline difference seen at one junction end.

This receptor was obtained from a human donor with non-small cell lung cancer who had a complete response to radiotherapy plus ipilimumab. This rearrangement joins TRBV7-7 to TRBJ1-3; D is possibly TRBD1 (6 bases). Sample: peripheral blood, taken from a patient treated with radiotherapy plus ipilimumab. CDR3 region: CASSSLPPRGGTGNTIYF. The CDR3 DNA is TGTGCTAGCAGCTCACTCCCCCCGAGGGGGGGAACTGGAAACACCATATATTTT.